This T cell receptor (beta chain) was recorded in a study of radiation and T cells in renal cell carcinoma. Turning to the study itself: Nephrectomy followed 15 Gy stereotactic body radiation by 4 weeks.

Only in-frame clones appear in the TCRdb table, and some are missing; sequencing was by immunoSEQ multiplex PCR. The repertoire holds approximately 150,000 clones, with 75% to 90% as singletons. The table lists this clone with a count of one. No antigen is known for it. Germline CDR1 and CDR2: SGHTA and FQGNSA. CDR3 length equals 14 residues. Trimming took 3 bases from V and 1 from J; bases not matched to a gene: 1. General study findings and limits: In blood, top tumor clones expanded by 2 weeks, shrinking by 4.

Sample time point: baseline pretreatment blood. The treatment here: 15 Gy SBRT to primary tumor, nephrectomy 4 weeks later. After SBRT, blood was collected at 2 and 4 weeks, plus baseline. The patient's renal cell carcinoma had clear cell pathology. The specimen was blood, collected from a patient whose treatment included radiotherapy and nephrectomy. The chain carries TRBV7-2 and TRBJ2-7, with 9 bases aligning to TRBD2. The sequence derives from a woman aged 45-59 years with renal cell carcinoma. The CDR3 DNA follows: TGTGCCAGCAGCTTGCTAGCGGGATCCTACGAGCAGTACTTC. Amino acid sequence: CASSLLAGSYEQYF.